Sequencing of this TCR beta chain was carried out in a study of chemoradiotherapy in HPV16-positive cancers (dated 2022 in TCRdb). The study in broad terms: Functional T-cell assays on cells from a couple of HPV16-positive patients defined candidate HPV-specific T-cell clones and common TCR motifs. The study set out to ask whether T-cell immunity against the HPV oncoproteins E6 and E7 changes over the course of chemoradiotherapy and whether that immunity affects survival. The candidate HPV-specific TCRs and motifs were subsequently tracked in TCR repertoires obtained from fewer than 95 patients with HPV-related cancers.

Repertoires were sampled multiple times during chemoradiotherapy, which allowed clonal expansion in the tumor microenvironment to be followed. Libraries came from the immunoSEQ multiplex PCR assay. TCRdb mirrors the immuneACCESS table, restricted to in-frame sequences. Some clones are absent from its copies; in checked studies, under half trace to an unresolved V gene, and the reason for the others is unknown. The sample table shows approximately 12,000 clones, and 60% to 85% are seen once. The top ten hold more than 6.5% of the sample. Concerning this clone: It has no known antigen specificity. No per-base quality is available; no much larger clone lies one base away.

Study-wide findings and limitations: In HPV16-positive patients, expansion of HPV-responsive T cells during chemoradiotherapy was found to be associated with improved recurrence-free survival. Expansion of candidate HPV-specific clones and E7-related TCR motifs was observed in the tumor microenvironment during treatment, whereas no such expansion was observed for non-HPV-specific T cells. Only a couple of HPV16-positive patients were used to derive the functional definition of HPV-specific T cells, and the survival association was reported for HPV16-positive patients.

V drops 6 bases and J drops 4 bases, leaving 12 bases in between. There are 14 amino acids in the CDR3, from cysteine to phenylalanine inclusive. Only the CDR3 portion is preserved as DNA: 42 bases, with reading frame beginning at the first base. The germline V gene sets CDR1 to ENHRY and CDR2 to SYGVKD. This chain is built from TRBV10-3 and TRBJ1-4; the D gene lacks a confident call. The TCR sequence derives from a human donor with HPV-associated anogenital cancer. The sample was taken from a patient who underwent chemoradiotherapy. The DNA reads TGTGCCATCAGCCCGGACGGAGATAATGAAAAACTGTTTTTT. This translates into CAISPDGDNEKLFF.